Here is one TCR beta chain with its context. The sample belongs to a study of T cell changes during pregnancy in multiple sclerosis. Profiled with immunoSEQ multiplex PCR; TCRdb holds only in-frame clones, not every one. The sample has approximately 40,000 clones, around 90% seen once; the top ten hold 0.56%. The CDR3 consists of 13 residues. CDR1 is SQVTM and CDR2 is ANQGSEA in the germline V gene. V lost 2 bases and J lost 4, with 11 bases in between. The source of this sequence is a female donor with multiple sclerosis, enrolled in a pregnancy study. The specimen comprised CD4+ T cells from peripheral blood mononuclear cells, sampled before pregnancy. V and J are TRBV29-1 and TRBJ2-5; tentative D call: TRBD1 (6 bases). DNA of the CDR3: TGCAGCGTTGAATCCCAAGGGGGAGAGACCCAGTACTTC. Protein sequence: CSVESQGGETQYF.